What follows describes a single T cell receptor (beta chain). These data belong to a study of T-cell reconstitution after alpha-beta-depleted transplantation in children. Library preparation (for TCRbeta) was performed with unique molecular identifiers. TCRdb reprocessed the PCR reads via MiXCR and lists one record per CDR3 protein. Of hundreds of thousands of distinct CDR3 sequences listed, roughly a tenth are singletons. The CDR3 is made up of 15 amino acids. V dropped 0 bases and J dropped 5; count of bases not matched to a gene: 5. Germline values: CDR1 LGHDT, CDR2 YNNKEL (reference sequence). The chain joins TRBV3-1 to TRBJ1-1; 8 nucleotides agree with TRBD1. The specimen comprised PBMCs from the stem cell graft donor, sampled from the stem cell graft. The clonotype was recovered from a human donor who donated a stem cell graft to a child with acute myeloid leukemia. The CDR3 DNA reads TGTGCCAGCAGCCAAGAAGACAGGGGAGGGACTGAAGCTTTCTTT. Translated, it gives CASSQEDRGGTEAFF.